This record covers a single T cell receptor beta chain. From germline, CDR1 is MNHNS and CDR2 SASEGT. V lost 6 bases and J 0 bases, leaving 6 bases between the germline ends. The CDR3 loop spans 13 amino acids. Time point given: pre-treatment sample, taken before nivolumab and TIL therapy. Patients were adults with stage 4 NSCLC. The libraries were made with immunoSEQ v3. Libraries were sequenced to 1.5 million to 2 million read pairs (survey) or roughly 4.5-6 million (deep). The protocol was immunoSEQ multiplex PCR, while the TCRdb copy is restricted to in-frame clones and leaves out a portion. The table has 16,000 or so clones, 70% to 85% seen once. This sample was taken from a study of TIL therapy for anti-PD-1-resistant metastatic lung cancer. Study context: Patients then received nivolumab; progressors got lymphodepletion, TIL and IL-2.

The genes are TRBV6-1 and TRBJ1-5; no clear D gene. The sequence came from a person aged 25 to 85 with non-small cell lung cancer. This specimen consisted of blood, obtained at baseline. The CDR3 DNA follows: TGTGCCAGCAGGTTAAATAGCAATCAGCCCCAGCATTTT. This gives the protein CASRLNSNQPQHF.